A single sample is the source of the 20 T cell receptor beta chains below, sequenced in a study of CD8+CD57+ T cells in acquired aplastic anemia. By flow cytometry, patients selected for sequencing had shown an expansion of CD8+CD57+ cells. Genomic DNA, serving as template, underwent TCR beta VDJ and CDR3 profiling. MiXCR, run by TCRdb on the reads, gives a single entry per CDR3 protein. The sample consists of roughly 240,000 distinct CDR3 sequences, approximately 45% of them appearing once. The specimen was sorted CD4+, CD8+, or CD8+CD57+ T cells (not recorded which) from PBMCs. Receptor source: a human donor with aplastic anemia.

Ten or more counts support this clonotype. This chain links TRBV9 with TRBJ2-2, with no clear D. This CDR3 is 14 amino acids long. CDR1 SGDLS and CDR2 YYNGEE come from the germline V gene. Between the trimmed V and J ends, which lost 0 bases and 0 bases, there was a span of 3 bases. CDR3: CASSVEANTGELFF. The CDR3 nucleotides read TGTGCCAGCAGCGTAGAGGCGAACACCGGGGAGCTGTTTTTT. Based on the CDR3 plus reference TRBV9 and TRBJ2-2, the full variable domain is DSGVTQTPKHLITATGQRVTLRCSPRSGDLSVYWYQQSLDQGLQFLIQYYNGEERAKGNILERFSAQQFPDLHSELNLSSLELGDSALYFCASSVEANTGELFFGEGSRLTVL.

This clonotype showed up many times. Relative to the germline gene, one junction end is altered; a read error may explain this. The rearrangement uses TRBV6-1 and TRBJ2-1; perhaps TRBD1 as D (6 bases). This CDR3 has 16 amino acids. Germline loops: CDR1 MNHNS, CDR2 SASEGT. CDR3 amino acids: CASSAGGRSTGNEQFF. The CDR3 coding sequence is TGTGCCAGTAGTGCTGGTGGGCGTAGTACAGGGAATGAGCAGTTCTTC.

This clonotype was found many times. This chain joins TRBV6-6 and TRBJ1-1; D uncertain. Germline-derived CDR1 and CDR2 are MNHNY and SVGAGI (reference sequence). The CDR3 length is 12 residues. Trimming shortened V by 2 bases and J by 7 bases, and 8 bases separated the two germline ends. CDR3 DNA sequence: TGTGCCAGCAGTTACATGCGGGATGAAGCTTTCTTT. Translation gives CASSYMRDEAFF.

This clonotype was observed at least ten times. The chain joins TRBV12-3 or TRBV12-4 to TRBJ1-3; D is uncertain. The V gene lost 3 bases and the J gene lost 4 bases, with 10 bases spanning the gap. The CDR3 is made up of 14 amino acids. DNA of the CDR3: TGTGCCAGCAGTTTTAGCGTGTCGGGAAACACCATATATTTT. It is translated as CASSFSVSGNTIYF.

V usage is TRBV7-6 and J usage is TRBJ1-3; no definite D call. The CDR3 is 18 amino acids. V gave up 0 bases and J gave up 0 bases, with 15 bases separating them. CDR1 is SGHVS, CDR2 FNYEAQ, per germline. The CDR3 DNA follows: TGTGCCAGCAGCTTAGCTACGTGGGTCCGGACCTCTGGAAACACCATATATTTT. This translates into CASSLATWVRTSGNTIYF.

The chain links TRBV30 to TRBJ1-6; 8 nucleotides agree with TRBD1. The germline gives CDR1 GTSNPN, CDR2 SVGIG (reference sequence). This CDR3 region has 13 residues. V was clipped by 1 base and J by 10 bases; unmatched bases: 3. The CDR3 DNA reads TGTGCCTGGAGTGGCACAGGGGGATCACCCCTCCACTTT. This sequence encodes CAWSGTGGSPLHF.

The chain links TRBV10-1 to TRBJ2-3; possibly TRBD1 for D (5 bases). V was cut by 2 bases and J by 1 base, with 13 bases left in between. The CDR3 length is 16 residues. From germline, CDR1 is WNHNN and CDR2 SYGVQD (reference sequence). The CDR3 is CASSEIRGRGTDTQYF. The CDR3 region has the DNA TGCGCCAGCAGTGAGATAAGGGGCAGGGGCACAGATACGCAGTATTTT.

This clonotype was observed a single time. The chain couples TRBV25-1 to TRBJ1-5; 8 positions agree with TRBD1. After removal of 4 bases from V and 1 base from J, the junction contained 6 bases not matched to a gene. In germline, CDR1 is MGHDK, CDR2 SYGVNS. CDR3 length: 16 residues. The CDR3 here is CASSGPRTGSNQPQHF. The CDR3, as DNA: TGTGCCAGCAGTGGCCCCCGGACAGGGAGCAATCAGCCCCAGCATTTT.

This clonotype was counted a single time. This rearrangement joins TRBV20-1 to TRBJ1-2; a possible D gene is TRBD1 (6 bases). The germline V gene encodes CDR1 DFQATT and CDR2 SNEGSKA (reference sequence). Trimming removed 7 bases from V and 1 base from J, with 22 bases in between. This CDR3 region has 16 residues. The CDR3 protein is CSVRTARGGNNYGYTF. CDR3 in DNA: TGCAGTGTTAGGACAGCCAGGGGAGGGAATAACTATGGCTACACCTTC.

This chain uses TRBV7-9 with TRBJ1-4; the D is unclear. The germline V gene encodes CDR1 SEHNR and CDR2 FQNEAQ (reference sequence). The length of the CDR3 is 12 residues. The ends were cut back, 1 base at V and 11 bases at J, with 8 bases in the middle. The DNA of the CDR3 is TGTGCCAGCAGCTTAGGTTCCGGGAAACTGTTTTTT. It codes for CASSLGSGKLFF.

The rearrangement joins TRBV15 to TRBJ2-6; the match to TRBD1 covers 10 bases. The CDR3 consists of 16 residues. Germline lookup yields CDR1 LNHNV and CDR2 YYDKDF (reference sequence). The V and J ends lost 5 bases and 3 bases, in that order; junction bases with no gene match: 4. The CDR3 DNA reads TGTGCCACCAGCGAAGGGACAGGGGATGGGGCCAACGTCCTGACTTTC. It specifies CATSEGTGDGANVLTF. Supplemented by reference TRBV15 and TRBJ2-6, the full variable domain reads DAMVIQNPRYQVTQFGKPVTLSCSQTLNHNVMYWYQQKSSQAPKLLFHYYDKDFNNEADTPDNFQSRRPNTSFCFLDIRSPGLGDTAMYLCATSEGTGDGANVLTFGAGSRLTVL.

This clonotype was picked up a small number of times. A junction end diverges from the germline sequence, so it may reflect a read error. This chain joins TRBV20-1 and TRBJ1-5; D remains unclear. The CDR3 runs to 13 residues. In germline, CDR1 is DFQATT, CDR2 SNEGSKA (reference sequence). CDR3 in amino acids: CSARAESNQPQHF. The CDR3 DNA follows: TGCAGTGCGAGAGCCGAGAGCAATCAGCCCCAGCATTTT.

Ten or more counts support this clonotype. The chain combines TRBV9 with TRBJ2-3; D remains unclear. The CDR3 has 13 amino acids. Trimming shortened V by 0 bases and J by 4 bases, and 6 bases separated the two germline ends. Germline CDR1 and CDR2: SGDLS and YYNGEE. This chain's CDR3 is CASSVEGSDTQYF. In nucleotides, the CDR3 is TGTGCCAGCAGCGTAGAGGGTTCAGATACGCAGTATTTT.

This clonotype was seen ten or more times. The chain uses TRBV9 and TRBJ2-2; D perhaps matches TRBD2 (6 bases). The germline V gene has CDR1 SGDLS and CDR2 YYNGEE. Trimming stripped 7 bases from V and 7 bases from J, with 11 bases between. CDR3 length: 12 residues. The CDR3 loop reads CASGPGVGELFF. The CDR3 DNA reads TGTGCCAGCGGGCCGGGAGTCGGGGAGCTGTTTTTT.

This chain connects TRBV7-3 to TRBJ2-3; 9 nucleotides agree with TRBD2. CDR1 is SGHTA, CDR2 FQGTGA, per germline. After removal of 4 bases from V and 5 bases from J, the junction contained 13 bases not matched to a gene. The CDR3 sequence is 17 residues long. CDR3 bases: TGTGCCAGCAGCTCAGGGCGGGGCGGGGGGGCTGAAGATACGCAGTATTTT. Encoded protein: CASSSGRGGGAEDTQYF.

This clonotype was counted a single time. This chain connects TRBV7-9 to TRBJ2-5, with 11 positions matching TRBD2. Per germline, CDR1 SEHNR and CDR2 FQNEAQ (reference sequence). The CDR3 consists of 20 residues. Trimming cost V 2 bases and J 3 bases; bases outside gene matches: 17. CDR3 sequence: CASSLTTSGVLSEHEETQYF. In DNA, the CDR3 is TGTGCCAGCAGCTTAACGACTAGCGGGGTCCTGAGTGAGCACGAAGAGACCCAGTACTTC. The entire variable domain, with the rest obtained from reference TRBV7-9 and TRBJ2-5, is as follows: DTGVSQNPRHKITKRGQNVTFRCDPISEHNRLYWYRQTLGQGPEFLTYFQNEAQLEKSRLLSDRFSAERPKGSFSTLEIQRTEQGDSAMYLCASSLTTSGVLSEHEETQYFGPGTRLLVL.

In this sample, this clonotype turned up many times. This chain joins TRBV27 and TRBJ1-2; D is unclear. CDR1 is MNHEY, CDR2 SMNVEV, per germline (reference sequence). This CDR3 has 13 residues. The ends were cut back, 8 bases at V and 3 bases at J, with 13 bases in the middle. CDR3 sequence reads: CASLNAPHYGYTF. CDR3 in DNA: TGTGCCAGCCTAAATGCCCCCCACTATGGCTACACCTTC.

The rearrangement joins TRBV20-1 to TRBJ1-4, with TRBD1 identical over 7 bases. The trim removed 0 bases at V and 7 bases at J, leaving 2 bases unmatched. This CDR3 comprises 13 residues. Looked up from germline, CDR1 is DFQATT and CDR2 is SNEGSKA (reference sequence). CDR3 protein: CSARDYRGEKLFF. The DNA for the CDR3 is TGCAGTGCTAGAGATTACAGGGGTGAAAAACTGTTTTTT.

This clonotype was counted between two and nine times. This chain joins TRBV6-5 and TRBJ1-1; the D is unclear. The V gene's germline CDR1 is MNHEY and CDR2 SVGAGI. Trimming stripped 3 bases from V and 0 bases from J, with 8 bases between. CDR3 length equals 14 residues. The CDR3 here is CASSYWVVNTEAFF. The CDR3 coding sequence is TGTGCCAGCAGTTATTGGGTCGTGAACACTGAAGCTTTCTTT.

This sequence joins TRBV7-9 and TRBJ2-5, with D hard to call. The length of the CDR3 is 15 residues. Between the trimmed V and J ends, which lost 0 bases and 1 base, there was a span of 9 bases. Germline assignment: CDR1 SEHNR and CDR2 FQNEAQ (reference sequence). CDR3 coding DNA: TGTGCCAGCAGCTTAGCGCAGTCAGTCCAAGAGACCCAGTACTTC. The encoded protein is CASSLAQSVQETQYF.